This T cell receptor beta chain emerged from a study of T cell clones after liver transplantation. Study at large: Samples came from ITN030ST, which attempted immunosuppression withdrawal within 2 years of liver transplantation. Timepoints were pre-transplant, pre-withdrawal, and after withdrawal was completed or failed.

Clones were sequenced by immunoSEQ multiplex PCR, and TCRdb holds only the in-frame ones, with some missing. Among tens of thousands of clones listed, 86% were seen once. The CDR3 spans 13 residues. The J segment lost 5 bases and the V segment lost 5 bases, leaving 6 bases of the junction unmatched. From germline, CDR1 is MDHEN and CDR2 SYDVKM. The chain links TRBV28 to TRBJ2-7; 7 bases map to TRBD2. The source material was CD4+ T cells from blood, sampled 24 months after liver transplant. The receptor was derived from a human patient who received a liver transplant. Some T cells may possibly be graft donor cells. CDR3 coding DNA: TGTGCCAGCAGTCTTGGGGGGGAGCACGAGCAGTACTTC. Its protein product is CASSLGGEHEQYF. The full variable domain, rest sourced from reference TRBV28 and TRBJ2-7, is DVKVTQSSRYLVKRTGEKVFLECVQDMDHENMFWYRQDPGLGLRLIYFSYDVKMKEKGDIPEGYSVSREKKERFSLILESASTNQTSMYLCASSLGGEHEQYFGPGTRLTVT.